This TCR beta chain emerged from a study of shared T cell receptors in the human thymus. TCRdb's table, derived via immunoSEQ multiplex PCR, lists solely in-frame clones and lacks some. The data contain 600,000 or so clones, about 89% of them singletons. These data were also filed under a second study, of human thymus T cells. Turning to that study: The source of the thymus tissue was resections taken during corrective heart surgery. There were highly overlapping thymic repertoires among unrelated individuals, as related research reported.

This TCR was recovered from a boy under two years old with a congenital heart defect. The material sequenced was thymocytes.

CDR3 DNA sequence: TGTGCCAGCAGCGTCAAGCGGGGGTACACCGGGGAGCTGTTTTTT. It yields the protein CASSVKRGYTGELFF. The chain couples TRBV9 to TRBJ2-2; 8 nucleotides align to TRBD2. Germline V lookup: CDR1 SGDLS, CDR2 YYNGEE. This CDR3 region has 15 residues. The J segment lost 3 bases and the V segment lost 2 bases, leaving 3 bases of the junction unmatched.